This entry features one T cell receptor beta chain sequence. The data were obtained in a study of blood T cell repertoires in COVID-19. Some clones are missing from TCRdb's copy, which holds only in-frame ones; the method was immunoSEQ multiplex PCR. The data contain around 240,000 clones, 70% to 90% of them singletons. Per germline, CDR1 SNHLY and CDR2 FYNNEI. V was cut by 6 bases and J by 1 base, with 10 bases left in between. This CDR3 is built from 13 residues. V usage is TRBV2 and J usage is TRBJ2-7; perhaps TRBD1 as D (5 bases). The receptor comes from a woman in her forties or fifties who had recovered from COVID-19. Input material: PBMCs or T cells enriched from blood (not recorded which). CDR3 residues: CASSSDTSYEQYF. The CDR3 DNA reads as TGTGCCAGCAGCTCGGACACTTCCTACGAGCAGTACTTC.